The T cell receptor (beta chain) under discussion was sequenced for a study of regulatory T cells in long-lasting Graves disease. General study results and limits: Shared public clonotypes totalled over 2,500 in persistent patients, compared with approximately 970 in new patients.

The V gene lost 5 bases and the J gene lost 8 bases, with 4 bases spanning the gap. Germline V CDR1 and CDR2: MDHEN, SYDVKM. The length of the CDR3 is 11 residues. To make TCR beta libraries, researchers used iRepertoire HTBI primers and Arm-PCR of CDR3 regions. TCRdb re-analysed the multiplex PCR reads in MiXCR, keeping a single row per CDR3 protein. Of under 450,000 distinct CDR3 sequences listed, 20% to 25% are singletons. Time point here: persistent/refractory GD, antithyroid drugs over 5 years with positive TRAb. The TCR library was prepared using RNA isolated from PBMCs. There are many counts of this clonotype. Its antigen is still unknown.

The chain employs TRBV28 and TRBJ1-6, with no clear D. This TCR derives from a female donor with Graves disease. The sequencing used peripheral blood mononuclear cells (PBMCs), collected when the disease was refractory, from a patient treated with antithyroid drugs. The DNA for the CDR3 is TGTGCCAGCAGTCAGTATTCACCCCTCCACTTT. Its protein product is CASSQYSPLHF. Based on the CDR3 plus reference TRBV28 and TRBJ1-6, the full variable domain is DVKVTQSSRYLVKRTGEKVFLECVQDMDHENMFWYRQDPGLGLRLIYFSYDVKMKEKGDIPEGYSVSREKKERFSLILESASTNQTSMYLCASSQYSPLHFGNGTRLTVT.